This T cell receptor (beta chain) was found in a study of T-cell reconstitution after alpha-beta-depleted transplantation in children (dated by TCRdb to 2016 to 2018). The study in broad terms: T-cell immune reconstitution after TCRalphabeta/CD19-depleted allogeneic hematopoietic cell transplantation in children was quantitatively tracked in the study by means of TCR repertoire profiling.

Broader findings and caveats from the paper: The frequencies of hyperexpanded clones fell over the following months, and after one year, T-cell counts and TCRbeta diversity were mostly attributed to newly produced T cells. In some patients, the high TCRbeta diversity seen at day 60 was put down to recipient T cells and intrathymic progenitors that had survived conditioning. About two months after transplant, the apparently early recovery of alphabetaT-cell counts reportedly depended on just several hundred clones that had expanded rapidly and came from non-depleted graft cells.

Including the terminal cysteine and phenylalanine, the CDR3 comprises 14 residues. The kept DNA is CDR3 alone, 42 bases in frame from the first base. The V end gives up 6 bases and the J end 2 bases, leaving 3 bases in the junction not matched to a gene. CDR1 is given as ENHRY and CDR2 as SYGVKD, both from the germline V gene. The library was made by PCR. The sample was run on an Illumina HiSeq 2500. Molecular barcoding was employed in the preparation of TCR libraries, with unique molecular identifiers being used to normalize TCRbeta repertoire quantification. TCRdb redid the processing of the public reads, applying fastp at Q25 and MiXCR, and retained in-frame beta chains. Identical CDR3 proteins give one entry, which carries the most common genes and DNA. Recorded for this sample are roughly 200,000 distinct CDR3 sequences; about 8.4% of them occurred a single time. Of the sample, 35% falls within the top ten clones.

About this clonotype: What this receptor recognizes is not known. No base qualities exist here, and no much larger clone lies one base off it.

Taken with the paper, the label for treatment or condition translates to: allogeneic hematopoietic cell transplantation with graft depleted of TCRalphabeta T cells and CD19 B cells. Transplant recipients were children who received TCRalphabeta/CD19-depleted allogeneic hematopoietic cell grafts. Sequenced material: PBMCs, mostly from graft donor cells, taken 360 days after TCRalphabeta/CD19-depleted stem cell transplant. The origin of this receptor is a male patient aged 2-15 years who had a stem cell transplant for acute myeloid leukemia, so the T cells may come from the graft donor. This sequence uses TRBV10-3 and TRBJ2-2; 7 bases in between match TRBD2. At the DNA level, the sequence is TGTGCCATCAGGGCTAGCGGCAACACCGGGGAGCTGTTTTTT. Its translation reads: CAIRASGNTGELFF.